These 25 T cell receptor beta chains were sequenced from one sample in a study of T cells in localized non-small cell lung cancer. Assay used: immunoSEQ multiplex PCR; TCRdb lists only in-frame clones, some missing. This repertoire shows 70,000 or so clones, roughly 80% found once; its top ten account for 1.3%. This specimen was peripheral blood, taken before any cancer treatment. Receptor source: a female donor over 55 with stage I lung adenocarcinoma.

The CDR3 nucleotides are TGTGCCAGCAGCTTATACACAAGGACTGAAGCTTTCTTT. It is translated as CASSLYTRTEAFF. The genes are TRBV11-2 and TRBJ1-1; the D is unclear. Germline assignment: CDR1 SGHAT and CDR2 FQNNGV. The CDR3 length is 13 residues. Trimming removed 2 bases from V and 5 bases from J, with 9 bases in between. The entire variable domain, with the rest obtained from reference TRBV11-2 and TRBJ1-1, is as follows: EAGVAQSPRYKIIEKRQSVAFWCNPISGHATLYWYQQILGQGPKLLIQFQNNGVVDDSQLPKDRFSAERLKGVDSTLKIQPAKLEDSAVYLCASSLYTRTEAFFGQGTRLTVV.

The chain is built from TRBV2 and TRBJ1-5; D is undetermined. Trimming removed 2 bases at V and 4 bases at J, with 6 bases between. Germline V gene sequence: CDR1 SNHLY, CDR2 FYNNEI. The CDR3 runs to 13 residues. CDR3 DNA sequence: TGTGCCAGCAGTGAAAGAGTTAATCAGCCCCAGCATTTT. Its protein product is CASSERVNQPQHF.

With regard to this clone: Other DNA sequences in this specimen translate into the identical CDR3. The chain joins TRBV28 to TRBJ1-3; 8 positions match TRBD1. The CDR3 spans 15 residues. CDR1 and CDR2 (germline): MDHEN, SYDVKM. After removal of 6 bases from V and 2 bases from J, the junction contained 6 bases not matched to a gene. For the CDR3, the DNA is TGTGCCAGCAGATCGGACAGGGTACCTGGAAACACCATATATTTT. Translation gives CASRSDRVPGNTIYF.

This sequence joins TRBV15 and TRBJ2-7; either TRBD1 or TRBD2 may fit D (5 bases each). The V gene's germline CDR1 is LNHNV and CDR2 YYDKDF (reference sequence). The CDR3 covers 14 residues. V was clipped by 0 bases and J by 4 bases, with 10 bases between them. CDR3 in amino acids: CATSRDNRRYEQYF. In DNA form, the CDR3 reads TGTGCCACCAGCAGAGATAACAGGAGGTACGAGCAGTACTTC.

V is TRBV5-1 and J is TRBJ2-7; the match to TRBD2 covers 15 bases. The junction had 14 bases not matched to a gene; V was cut back by 4 bases and J by 6 bases. The CDR3 length is 18 residues. Germline values: CDR1 SGHRS, CDR2 YFSETQ. In DNA, the CDR3 is TGCGCCAGCAGCACTGGACTAGCGGGAGGGCCTGGTATCAGCGAGCAGTACTTC. Translated, it gives CASSTGLAGGPGISEQYF.

CDR3 nucleotides: TGTGCCAGCAGCTGGACTACCTACGAGCAGTACTTC. Residues: CASSWTTYEQYF. J is TRBJ2-7 and V is TRBV6-1; tentatively, D is TRBD2 (6 bases). With 6 bases removed from V and 2 bases from J, the gap between germline ends came to 8 bases. The CDR3 runs to 12 residues. Germline V gene lookup returns CDR1 MNHNS and CDR2 SASEGT.

V and J are TRBV6-6 and TRBJ2-7, with D possibly matching TRBD2 (5 bases). Trimming took off 4 bases at V and 6 bases at J, with 13 bases between the two ends. In germline, CDR1 is MNHNY, CDR2 SVGAGI (reference sequence). The CDR3 covers 13 residues. CDR3: CASSFRSGSEQYF. Written as DNA, the CDR3 is TGTGCCAGCAGTTTCCGATCGGGGAGCGAGCAGTACTTC.

The V and J genes are TRBV5-1 and TRBJ1-3; 10 bases are shared with TRBD1. The CDR3 contains 16 residues. V lost 3 bases, J lost 2 bases, and 5 bases stayed unmatched. Per germline, CDR1 SGHRS and CDR2 YFSETQ. The CDR3 loop reads CASSWTGTGAGNTIYF. CDR3 sequence (DNA): TGCGCCAGCAGCTGGACCGGGACAGGGGCTGGAAACACCATATATTTT.

The J gene is TRBJ2-7, the V gene TRBV7-8; weak D call: TRBD1 (7 bases). With 2 bases removed from V and 4 bases from J, the gap between germline ends came to 18 bases. The CDR3 contains 16 residues. Germline assignment: CDR1 SGHVS and CDR2 FQNEAQ. This CDR3 reads CASSLMSAGGSYEQYF. The DNA for the CDR3 is TGTGCCAGCAGCTTAATGTCAGCAGGGGGGTCGTACGAGCAGTACTTC.

This clone was seen a few times. Additional DNA sequences in this sample encode the identical CDR3. The rearrangement links TRBV11-2 to TRBJ2-7; D gene ambiguous. Germline CDR1 and CDR2: SGHAT and FQNNGV. This CDR3 contains 12 residues. V was trimmed by 0 bases and J by 4 bases, leaving 4 bases between them. CDR3 DNA sequence: TGTGCCAGCAGCTTAGATTCTTACGAGCAGTACTTC. Translation gives CASSLDSYEQYF.

The chain employs TRBV11-3 and TRBJ2-2; no reliable D call. The germline V and J ends were trimmed by 3 bases and 1 base, with 3 bases remaining between them. The CDR3 is 13 residues long. Germline CDR1 and CDR2: SGHNT and YENEEA. CDR3 residues: CASSFRNTGELFF. CDR3 nucleotide sequence: TGTGCCAGCAGCTTCAGGAACACCGGGGAGCTGTTTTTT.

J is TRBJ2-1 and V is TRBV13, with D uncertain. V shed 4 bases and J shed 3 bases, with 16 bases lying between them. Germline V gene data show CDR1 as PRHDT and CDR2 as FYEKMQ (reference sequence). CDR3 length: 16 amino acids. CDR3 coding DNA: TGTGCCAGCAGCTCAGTCGCGGCCTTTTTCTACAATGAGCAGTTCTTC. It specifies CASSSVAAFFYNEQFF.

V and J are TRBV6-5 and TRBJ2-1; TRBD2 matches at 7 bases. The CDR3 consists of 12 residues. Per germline, CDR1 MNHEY and CDR2 SVGAGI. Trimming at V came to 6 bases and at J to 8 bases, leaving 4 bases not matched to a gene. The CDR3, as DNA: TGTGCCAGCAGCCCGACTAGCTATGAGCAGTTCTTC. Translated, it gives CASSPTSYEQFF.

The chain combines TRBV28 with TRBJ2-5; 10 nucleotides line up with TRBD1. This CDR3 is built from 16 residues. V shed 1 base, J shed 4 bases, and the junction held 6 bases outside the gene matches. Germline loops: CDR1 MDHEN, CDR2 SYDVKM. DNA for the CDR3: TGTGCCAGCAGTTTATCGGGACAGGGGTTGGCAGAGACCCAGTACTTC. It yields the protein CASSLSGQGLAETQYF. The full variable domain, completed using reference TRBV28 and TRBJ2-5, is DVKVTQSSRYLVKRTGEKVFLECVQDMDHENMFWYRQDPGLGLRLIYFSYDVKMKEKGDIPEGYSVSREKKERFSLILESASTNQTSMYLCASSLSGQGLAETQYFGPGTRLLVL.

V usage is TRBV2 and J usage is TRBJ1-1; D is perhaps TRBD1 (5 bases). Between the trimmed V and J ends, which lost 7 bases and 5 bases, there was a span of 14 bases. The CDR3 has 13 amino acids. Germline assignment: CDR1 SNHLY and CDR2 FYNNEI. The CDR3 region has the DNA TGTGCCAGCATCTTGGAGGGGCGGACTGAAGCTTTCTTT. This encodes CASILEGRTEAFF.

The rearrangement uses TRBV4-3 and TRBJ2-1; 11 bases are a match to TRBD2. The CDR3 contains 16 residues. Germline trimming cut 2 bases from V and 4 bases from J; bases unmatched to any gene: 4. The V gene's germline CDR1 is LGHNA and CDR2 YSLEER. CDR3 protein: CASSQRLAGLYNEQFF. CDR3 bases: TGCGCCAGCAGCCAACGACTAGCGGGACTGTACAATGAGCAGTTCTTC.

The chain recombines TRBV4-1 with TRBJ1-2; D possibly corresponds to TRBD1 (6 bases). Germline V CDR1 and CDR2: MGHRA, YSYEKL. Between the trimmed V and J ends, which lost 4 bases and 2 bases, there was a span of 14 bases. The CDR3 totals 15 residues. CDR3 loop: CASSPPVDRNYGYTF. CDR3 nucleotides: TGCGCCAGCAGCCCCCCGGTGGACAGAAACTATGGCTACACCTTC.

This chain links TRBV28 with TRBJ1-1; D may be TRBD1 (5 bases). The CDR3 runs to 14 residues. Germline V gene data show CDR1 as MDHEN and CDR2 as SYDVKM. V lost 5 bases and J 2 bases, leaving 12 bases between the germline ends. The CDR3 spells CASSLGGINTEAFF. Written as DNA, the CDR3 is TGTGCCAGCAGTCTCGGGGGGATCAACACTGAAGCTTTCTTT.

The chain couples TRBV11-2 to TRBJ2-2; D is uncertain. Germline values: CDR1 SGHAT, CDR2 FQNNGV. The CDR3 has 13 residues. The V and J ends lost 0 bases and 5 bases respectively, with 4 bases between them. CDR3 sequence reads: CASSLEHTGELFF. DNA for the CDR3: TGTGCCAGCAGCTTAGAACATACCGGGGAGCTGTTTTTT.

The genes are TRBV6-1 and TRBJ1-4; no clear D. The CDR3 is made up of 11 amino acids. Trimming stripped 6 bases from V and 7 bases from J, with 6 bases between. Germline-derived CDR1 and CDR2 are MNHNS and SASEGT. CDR3 DNA sequence: TGTGCCAGCAGAGCGGTTGAAAAACTGTTTTTT. Translation: CASRAVEKLFF.

This clone was counted a single time. This rearrangement joins TRBV7-9 to TRBJ2-5; the D gene is possibly TRBD2 (5 bases). Between the trimmed V and J ends, which lost 5 bases and 0 bases, there was a span of 10 bases. The CDR3 is made up of 14 amino acids. Germline V lookup: CDR1 SEHNR, CDR2 FQNEAQ (reference sequence). The CDR3 DNA sequence: TGTGCCAGCAGCCTTATGACTAACCAAGAGACCCAGTACTTC. It translates to CASSLMTNQETQYF.

V is TRBV19 and J is TRBJ2-6; 10 bases fit TRBD1. Germline CDR1 LNHDA, CDR2 SQIVND (reference sequence). Trimming at V came to 3 bases and at J to 0 bases, leaving 2 bases not matched to a gene. This CDR3 contains 17 residues. CDR3 sequence (DNA): TGTGCCAGTAGTATGGACAGGGGGGTCTCTGGGGCCAACGTCCTGACTTTC. Its translation: CASSMDRGVSGANVLTF.

This chain joins TRBV5-1 and TRBJ2-7; 13 bases align to TRBD2. The CDR3 sequence is 15 residues long. The germline gives CDR1 SGHRS, CDR2 YFSETQ. The trim removed 4 bases at V and 2 bases at J, leaving 3 bases unmatched. The CDR3 region is CASSPGLAGTYEQYF. In nucleotides, the CDR3 is TGCGCCAGCAGCCCGGGACTAGCGGGGACCTACGAGCAGTACTTC.

This clone was detected only once. The J gene is TRBJ2-7, the V gene TRBV2; unclear D gene. V lost 2 bases and J lost 3, with 5 bases in between. The germline CDR1 and CDR2 sequences are SNHLY and FYNNEI. The CDR3 covers 12 residues. CDR3 loop: CASSERDYEQYF. DNA of the CDR3: TGTGCCAGCAGTGAAAGGGACTACGAGCAGTACTTC.

The chain combines TRBV7-2 with TRBJ2-1; 7 nucleotides line up with TRBD1. V shed 3 bases and J 4 bases; nucleotides not matched to a gene: 3. Germline-derived CDR1 and CDR2 are SGHTA and FQGNSA. CDR3 length equals 14 residues. In DNA form, the CDR3 reads TGTGCCAGCAGCTTCGGGACAGTATACAATGAGCAGTTCTTC. Translated: CASSFGTVYNEQFF.